This TCR beta chain was documented in a study of blood T cell repertoires in COVID-19 (dated by TCRdb to the early 2020s). Context from the whole study: The collaborator samples originated in the United States, Italy and Spain and spanned the acute and convalescent phases of COVID-19. The samples were drawn from two sources: the first 160 participants of the ongoing ImmuneRACE study, and 950 to 1,500 subjects contributed by 6 global collaborators. The repertoires were released in a freely available public database intended as a resource for research on the immune response to SARS-CoV-2. Nearly every sample came with metadata listing a de-identified subject ID, COVID-19 status, age in years and sex. Subjects who had been exposed to COVID-19, were actively infected with it, or had recovered from it provided the deeply sampled blood TCRbeta repertoires that made up the dataset. The material from the prospective study consisted of cDNA or gDNA derived from T cells, B-cell-depleted T cells, or PBMCs. Where available, HLA class I and class II types were taken from metadata supplied by the sample provider and were not determined by assay-based typing. Study-level results and caveats: The quantity of clinical and demographic metadata differed by source and by participant and was supplied without curation.

TCRbeta CDR3 regions were amplified from genomic DNA using the immunoSEQ Assay, a bias-controlled multiplex PCR. In the source study's methods: Nucleated cell counts per sample were estimated from amplification of reference gene primers within the assay. Sequence reads were collapsed and filtered to measure the absolute abundance of every unique TCRbeta CDR3 rearrangement. For each sample, productive Simpson clonality was calculated by taking the square root of Simpson's diversity index across productive rearrangements. The table comes from immuneACCESS by way of TCRdb, which keeps in-frame sequences with V and J called. Part of the clones is missing from these tables; in studies checked, under half for an unresolved V gene and the rest for unknown reasons. V, J and clone size are those of that table, while D and trimming were read from the DNA. In all, the sample holds 160,000 or so clones, and around 80% of those were seen once. The biggest ten clones account for 0.5% to 0.65% of the sample.

Ends trimmed: V by 5 bases, J by 4 bases; bases unmatched to a gene: 4. The CDR3 goes from the cysteine to the phenylalanine over 15 residues. The kept DNA is CDR3 alone, 45 bases in frame from the first base. CDR1 and CDR2 are read off the germline V gene (reference sequence) as LNHDA and SQIVND. For this clone: The clone's antigen remains unknown. No base qualities exist here, and no much larger clone lies one base off it.

Collaborating institutions collected whole blood in K2EDTA tubes following their own protocols. For TCRbeta analysis, collaborator samples were shipped as frozen whole blood, as isolated PBMCs, or as DNA extracted from either sample type. Sequenced material: peripheral blood. The sequence joins TRBV19 to TRBJ2-5, with 13 bases aligning to TRBD2. The sequence was obtained from a man between 60 and 70 years old with acute or convalescent COVID-19. The CDR3 region reads CASSRLAGGPETQYF. The nucleotide sequence is given as TGTGCCAGTAGTCGACTAGCGGGGGGACCAGAGACCCAGTACTTC.